Listed here are 7 T cell receptor beta chains from one sample, sequenced in a study of OX40 agonist ivuxolimab in advanced cancers. Data came from immunoSEQ multiplex PCR; TCRdb stores just in-frame clones and leaves some out. This sample has around 44,000 clones; 80% to 90% occur once, and the top ten carry roughly a third. Sequencing was performed on CD4+ or CD8+ T cells sorted from blood, taken in a trial of the OX40 agonist ivuxolimab. The receptors come from an adult with an advanced solid tumor such as melanoma, head and neck, liver or kidney cancer.

The chain uses TRBV7-3 and TRBJ2-5; D might be TRBD1 (6 bases). The CDR3 runs to 14 residues. Germline V gives CDR1 SGHTA, CDR2 FQGTGA. Trimming pared 5 bases from V and 5 bases from J, leaving 15 bases between. The CDR3 region has the DNA TGTGCCAGCAGCCTAGGCCAGGGGATGGAGACCCAGTACTTC. Its protein product is CASSLGQGMETQYF.

The rearrangement joins TRBV7-9 to TRBJ2-7, with D possibly being TRBD1 (6 bases). This CDR3 comprises 12 residues. In germline, CDR1 is SEHNR, CDR2 FQNEAQ (reference sequence). V shed 5 bases and J shed 4 bases, with 9 bases lying between them. The CDR3 DNA follows: TGTGCCAGCAGCGTGCAGGGGTACGAGCAGTACTTC. It specifies CASSVQGYEQYF.

The chain links TRBV7-6 to TRBJ2-3; TRBD2 aligns across 10 bases. This CDR3 is 19 amino acids long. The V and J ends lost 2 bases and 5 bases, in that order; junction bases with no gene match: 16. Germline assignment: CDR1 SGHVS and CDR2 FNYEAQ. The CDR3 loop reads CASSLRPQSSGGVVDTQYF. The CDR3 DNA is TGTGCCAGCAGCTTAAGGCCACAATCTAGCGGGGGAGTCGTAGATACGCAGTATTTT.

This rearrangement joins TRBV9 to TRBJ2-1, with D perhaps being TRBD1 or TRBD2 (6 bases each). Trimming shortened V by 0 bases and J by 0 bases, and 19 bases separated the two germline ends. CDR3 length equals 19 residues. CDR1 is SGDLS, CDR2 YYNGEE, per germline. This CDR3 is CASSVVGWGASSSYNEQFF. In DNA form, the CDR3 reads TGTGCCAGCAGCGTAGTAGGGTGGGGGGCCTCGAGCTCCTACAATGAGCAGTTCTTC.

J is TRBJ2-5 and V is TRBV6-1, with a tentative D call TRBD1 (6 bases). The CDR3 runs to 14 residues. Germline assignment: CDR1 MNHNS and CDR2 SASEGT. The V and J ends lost 8 bases and 2 bases respectively, with 15 bases between them. The CDR3 region is CASRPDRKQETQYF. CDR3 DNA: TGTGCCAGCCGTCCCGACAGGAAGCAAGAGACCCAGTACTTC.

This chain joins TRBV4-2 and TRBJ2-5, with TRBD2 identical over 8 bases. CDR1 LGHNA and CDR2 YNFKEQ come from the germline V gene. The CDR3 runs 17 residues. The V gene end was trimmed by 1 base and the J gene end by 2 bases; junction bases not matched to a gene: 9. CDR3 in amino acids: CASSQVVGTRRQETQYF. DNA of the CDR3: TGTGCCAGCAGCCAAGTAGTCGGGACTAGGCGACAAGAGACCCAGTACTTC.

V gene TRBV6-1 combines with J gene TRBJ1-5, with a tentative D call TRBD1 (5 bases). The length of the CDR3 is 17 residues. V lost 0 bases and J lost 2, with 14 bases in between. Germline CDR1 is MNHNS and CDR2 is SASEGT. CDR3 bases: TGTGCCAGCAGTGAAGCCCTGGGACGGGATGGCAATCAGCCCCAGCATTTT. This codes for CASSEALGRDGNQPQHF.